This T cell receptor beta chain was recovered during a study of T cell repertoires in cytomegalovirus infection (dated by TCRdb to about 2019). With regard to the full study: The peptide stimulations were aimed at well-studied HLA-B-restricted epitopes as well as recently identified HLA-C-restricted CMV epitopes, whose presentation resists viral immunomodulation. Donor HLA type was relevant to the analysis, because carriage of CMV infection together with the matching HLA type was indicated by public TCR beta signatures.

The investigation overall reported the following: In both this cohort and an independent roughly 330-donor cohort, the cumulative frequency of public TCR beta family members distinguished carriers of CMV infection plus the relevant HLA type. In the ex vivo response, HLA-C-restricted CMV-specific TCR beta clonotypes were dominant, and in two of eight donors the single most frequent clonotype came from this HLA-C-restricted group.

Sequences SGHVS (CDR1) and FQNEAQ (CDR2) are obtained from the germline V gene. Trimmed from V: 11 bases; trimmed from J: 1 base; junction bases lacking a gene match: 13. The cysteine opens and the phenylalanine closes a CDR3 of 15 amino acids. Just the 45-base CDR3 DNA is kept, in frame starting at base 1. According to the study, the label for this sample's treatment or condition signals: in vitro stimulation with specific CMV peptide epitopes to enrich CMV-specific T cells. This clonotype came up a few times. Its cognate antigen has yet to be identified. The record has no base qualities; no much larger clone is one base away. TCRdb names Illumina HiSeq 1500 as the instrument used. The public reads were quality trimmed at Q25 with fastp and then assembled into clones with MiXCR by TCRdb, keeping productive beta chains. Records with the same CDR3 protein are collapsed into one entry carrying the most frequent genes and DNA. This sample is represented by about 69,000 distinct CDR3 sequences; about 30% of them were singletons. The leading ten clones occupy 59% of the sample.

This sequence was found in a human donor in good health (CMV status not recorded). Some clones in this sample may be carry-over from other donors' samples. Here the sequenced sample was CD8+ T cells from cultured PBMCs, taken from culture after CMV antigen stimulation. The receptor chain draws on TRBV7-8 and TRBJ1-1, with 7 bases aligning to TRBD1. This receptor carries the CDR3 CAGTFSGQPNTEAFF. The DNA reads as follows: TGTGCCGGGACTTTTTCGGGACAGCCGAACACTGAAGCTTTCTTT.